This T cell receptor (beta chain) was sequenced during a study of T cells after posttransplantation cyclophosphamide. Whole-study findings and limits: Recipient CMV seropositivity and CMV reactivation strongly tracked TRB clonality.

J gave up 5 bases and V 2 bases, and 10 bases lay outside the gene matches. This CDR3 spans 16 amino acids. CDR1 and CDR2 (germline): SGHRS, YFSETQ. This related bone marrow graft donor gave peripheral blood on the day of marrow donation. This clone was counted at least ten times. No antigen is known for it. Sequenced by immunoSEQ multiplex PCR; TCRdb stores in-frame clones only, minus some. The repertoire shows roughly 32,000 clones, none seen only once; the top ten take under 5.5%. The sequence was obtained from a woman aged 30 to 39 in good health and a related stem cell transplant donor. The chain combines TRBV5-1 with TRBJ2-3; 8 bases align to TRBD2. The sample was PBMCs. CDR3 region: CASSFTATSAGDTQYF. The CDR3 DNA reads TGCGCCAGCAGCTTCACCGCGACTAGCGCCGGAGATACGCAGTATTTT.